This TCR beta chain was identified during a study of long-term antiretroviral therapy in people with HIV. Looked up from germline, CDR1 is LNHDA and CDR2 is SQIVND (reference sequence). Between the trimmed V and J ends, which lost 8 bases and 0 bases, there was a span of 12 bases. The CDR3 has 14 amino acids. General study results and limits: After ART, diversity increased yet remained lower than transplant donor controls. Therapy changes, viral resistance and ART adherence were not documented in the available data.

Samples were assayed with immunoSEQ v3.0 at survey level. Each sample aimed for about 40,000-50,000 sequenced T-cell genomes. Profiled with immunoSEQ multiplex PCR; TCRdb holds only in-frame clones, not every one. The data show around 15,000 clones, about four fifths seen once. Note on this clone: Its antigen remains unknown.

People in the study who had HIV all got their treatment in the United States. The input for sequencing was unsorted PBMCs, taken just before starting antiretroviral therapy. The chain joins TRBV19 to TRBJ2-3; no clear D gene. This clonotype was sampled from a middle-aged man with HIV. The chain's CDR3 is CASHPDRSTDTQYF. CDR3 in DNA: TGTGCCAGTCATCCGGACCGTAGCACAGATACGCAGTATTTT. Looking up the rest from reference TRBV19 and TRBJ2-3 gives the full variable domain: DGGITQSPKYLFRKEGQNVTLSCEQNLNHDAMYWYRQDPGQGLRLIYYSQIVNDFQKGDIAEGYSVSREKKESFPLTVTSAQKNPTAFYLCASHPDRSTDTQYFGPGTRLTVL.